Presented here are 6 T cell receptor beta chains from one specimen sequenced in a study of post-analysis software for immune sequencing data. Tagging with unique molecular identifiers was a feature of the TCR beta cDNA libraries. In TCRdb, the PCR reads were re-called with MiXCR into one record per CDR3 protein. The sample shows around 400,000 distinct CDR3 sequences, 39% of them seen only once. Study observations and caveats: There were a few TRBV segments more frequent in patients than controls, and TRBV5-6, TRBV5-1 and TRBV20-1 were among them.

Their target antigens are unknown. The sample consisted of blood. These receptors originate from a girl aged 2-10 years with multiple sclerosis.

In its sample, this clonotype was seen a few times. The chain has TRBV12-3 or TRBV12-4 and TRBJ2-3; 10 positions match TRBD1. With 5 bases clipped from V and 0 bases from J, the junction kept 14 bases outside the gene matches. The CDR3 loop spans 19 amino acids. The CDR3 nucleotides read TGTGCCAGCAGTGCCGGGACAGGGGTCACCCCGACTAGCACAGATACGCAGTATTTT. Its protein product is CASSAGTGVTPTSTDTQYF.

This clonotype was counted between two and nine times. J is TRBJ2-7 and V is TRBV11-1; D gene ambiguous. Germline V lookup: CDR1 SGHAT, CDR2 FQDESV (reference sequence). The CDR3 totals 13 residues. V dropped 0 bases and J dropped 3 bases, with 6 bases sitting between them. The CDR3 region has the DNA TGTGCCAGCAGCTTAGCGGTTGACTACGAGCAGTACTTC. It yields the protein CASSLAVDYEQYF.

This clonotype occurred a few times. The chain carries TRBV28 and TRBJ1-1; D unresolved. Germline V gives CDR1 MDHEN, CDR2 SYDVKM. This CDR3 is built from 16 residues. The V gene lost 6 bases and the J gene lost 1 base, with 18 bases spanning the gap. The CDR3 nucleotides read TGTGCCAGCAGATTCCCCGGGAAAGTAACGAACACTGAAGCTTTCTTT. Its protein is CASRFPGKVTNTEAFF.

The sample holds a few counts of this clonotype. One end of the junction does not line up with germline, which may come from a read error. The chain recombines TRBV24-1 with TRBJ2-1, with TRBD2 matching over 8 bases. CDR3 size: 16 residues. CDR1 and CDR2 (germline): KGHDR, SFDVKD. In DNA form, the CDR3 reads TGTGCCACCAGTGACTCAAGCGGGAGCTTCTACGATGAGCAGTTCTTC. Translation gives CATSDSSGSFYDEQFF.

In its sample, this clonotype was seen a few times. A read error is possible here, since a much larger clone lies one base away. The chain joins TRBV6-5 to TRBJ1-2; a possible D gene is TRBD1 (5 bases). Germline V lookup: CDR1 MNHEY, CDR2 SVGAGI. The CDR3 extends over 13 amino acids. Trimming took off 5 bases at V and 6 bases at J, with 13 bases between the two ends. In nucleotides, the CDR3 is TGTGCCAGCAGTCAGCGGGACGGCCATGGCTACACCTTC. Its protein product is CASSQRDGHGYTF.

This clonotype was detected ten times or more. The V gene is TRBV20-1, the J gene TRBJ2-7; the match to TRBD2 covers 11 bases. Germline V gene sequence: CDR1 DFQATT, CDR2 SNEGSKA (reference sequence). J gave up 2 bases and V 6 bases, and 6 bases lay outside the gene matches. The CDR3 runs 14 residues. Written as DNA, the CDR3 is TGCAGTGCGCCGACTAGCGGGAACGCCTACGAGCAGTACTTC. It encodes CSAPTSGNAYEQYF.